This TCR beta chain was profiled in a study of blood T cell repertoires in COVID-19. Germline loops: CDR1 SGHNT, CDR2 YYREEE (reference sequence). The length of the CDR3 is 13 residues. With 4 bases clipped from V and 6 bases from J, the junction kept 4 bases outside the gene matches. This table comes from immunoSEQ multiplex PCR, and its TCRdb copy is limited to in-frame clones, with some not included. The data contain tens of thousands of clones, about nine tenths of them seen just once; the ten biggest clones take up roughly 4.6%. The rearrangement links TRBV5-4 to TRBJ2-1, with TRBD1 identical over 7 bases. Sequences were obtained from peripheral blood. The clonotype comes from a human donor in a cohort sampled during active COVID-19. The CDR3 here is CASSTTGSNEQFF. As DNA, the CDR3 is TGTGCCAGCAGCACGACAGGGTCCAATGAGCAGTTCTTC.